This T cell receptor beta chain was sequenced in a study of T cell responses to AZD1222 COVID-19 vaccine. Whole-study results and caveats: Spike-specific TCR depth and breadth grew after two AZD1222 doses. Only after the peak T cell response were repertoires sampled. Baseline testing showed seropositivity in only five to seven AZD1222 recipients.

Clones were read by immunoSEQ multiplex PCR, and TCRdb kept only the in-frame ones, dropping some. Counted here are approximately 79,000 clones, 83% occurring once; the ten biggest clones make up about 1.3%. Pooling was applied to second doses at about 4 or about 12 weeks. Remarks on this clone: Its antigen is still unknown.

Trimming cost V 5 bases and J 4 bases, with 11 bases left between them. The CDR3 runs 13 residues. The V gene's germline CDR1 is MDHEN and CDR2 SYDVKM. This sequence was found in an adult who received the AZD1222 COVID-19 vaccine. Sequenced material: peripheral blood, taken 28 days after the second AZD1222 dose. This chain uses TRBV28 with TRBJ1-2; unclear D gene. The CDR3 nucleotides are TGTGCCAGCAGTCTCGCCCCTACCTATGGCTACACCTTC. Its protein product is CASSLAPTYGYTF.